This T cell receptor (beta chain) was obtained from a study of OX40 agonist ivuxolimab in advanced cancers. Study overall: Prior anti-PD-1, anti-PD-L1 or anti-CTLA-4 therapy did not bar entry, and more than 35% had some.

Using immunoSEQ multiplex PCR, the repertoire was profiled, and TCRdb retains in-frame clones only, with some absent. The table lists tens of thousands of clones, under 95% of them singletons. CDR3 length: 16 amino acids. Germline loops: CDR1 SGHTA, CDR2 FQGNSA. With 1 base clipped from V and 6 bases from J, the junction kept 4 bases outside the gene matches. The study sampled blood at baseline, cycle 4 day 1, and cycle 7 day 1. This sequence originates from an adult with an advanced solid tumor such as melanoma, head and neck, liver or kidney cancer. The V gene is TRBV7-2, the J gene TRBJ2-7; 15 bases align to TRBD2. Material: CD4+ or CD8+ T cells sorted from blood, obtained in a trial of the OX40 agonist ivuxolimab. The CDR3 coding sequence is TGTGCCAGCAGCTTAGGGGGACTAGCGGGAGGCGGCGAGCAGTACTTC. This translates into CASSLGGLAGGGEQYF.